Listed below are T cell receptor beta chains from one sample, sequenced in a study of cytomegalovirus exposure and HLA in healthy donors. Sequencing was performed with immunoSEQ multiplex PCR; in TCRdb, only in-frame clones are kept and a portion is missing. The data contain about 190,000 clones, around 90% of them seen just once; the ten biggest clones take up 1.5% to 2%. Material for sequencing was PBMCs. All receptors come from a woman aged 18 to 35 in good health and CMV-seronegative. The CDR3 runs from the conserved cysteine through the conserved F or W. The D gene is left open where the match is weak. Expanded clones are given a class, and other clones once, few, many or no size at all.

>.|.|TRBV30|TRBJ2-7
CAWSGWGAAYEQYF
TGTGCCTGGAGTGGGTGGGGAGCAGCCTACGAGCAGTACTTC
>.|.|TRBV30|TRBJ2-2
CAFGGSPVGELFF
TGTGCCTTCGGCGGCAGTCCCGTCGGGGAGCTGTTTTTT
>.|.|TRBV7-9|TRBJ2-7
CASSLVLHEQYF
TGTGCCAGCAGCTTAGTACTTCACGAGCAGTACTTC
>.|.|TRBV19|TRBJ2-7
CASSKAGRPNEQYF
TGTGCCAGTAGTAAGGCAGGGAGGCCGAACGAGCAGTACTTC
>.|.|TRBV5-1|TRBJ1-5
CASSPGGGNQPQHF
TGCGCCAGCAGCCCCGGCGGGGGCAATCAGCCCCAGCATTTT
>.|.|TRBV28|TRBJ1-5
CASSLGALNQPQHF
TGTGCCAGCAGTTTAGGGGCTCTCAATCAGCCCCAGCATTTT
>.|.|TRBV5-1|TRBJ1-3
CASSLVARDTGNTIYF
TGCGCCAGCAGCTTGGTAGCTAGGGACACTGGAAACACCATATATTTT
>.|.|TRBV30|TRBJ2-3
CAWSITGLADTQYF
TGTGCCTGGAGTATAACAGGGTTAGCAGATACGCAGTATTTT
>few|.|TRBV5-6|TRBJ2-7
CASSFPTLSSYEQYF
TGTGCCAGCAGCTTCCCGACACTGAGCTCCTACGAGCAGTACTTC
>.|TRBD1|TRBV5-1|TRBJ1-1
CASSPSGTGSTEAFF
TGCGCCAGCAGCCCATCCGGGACAGGGAGCACTGAAGCTTTCTTT
>.|.|TRBV5-4|TRBJ2-1
CASSLGRGGSNEQFF
TGTGCCAGCAGCTTGGGCAGAGGGGGTTCCAATGAGCAGTTCTTC
>.|TRBD1|TRBV5-1|TRBJ2-1
CASSLGGQGRNNEQFF
TGCGCCAGCAGCTTGGGGGGACAGGGTAGGAACAATGAGCAGTTCTTC
>.|.|TRBV30|TRBJ1-6
CAWSVGQGHSPLHF
TGTGCCTGGAGTGTAGGGCAGGGGCATTCACCCCTCCACTTT
>.|TRBD1|TRBV2|TRBJ2-4
CASNRGDVGIQYF
TGTGCCAGCAACAGGGGCGATGTGGGCATTCAGTACTTC
>once|.|TRBV7-6|TRBJ2-2
CASSLSEHTGELFF
TGTGCCAGCAGCTTATCAGAACACACCGGGGAGCTGTTTTTT
>.|.|TRBV25-1|TRBJ1-6
CASREGLNSPLHF
TGTGCCAGCAGGGAGGGGCTAAATTCACCCCTCCACTTT
>.|.|TRBV4-2|TRBJ2-2
CASSQDSAGGPVGELFF
TGTGCCAGCAGCCAAGATTCGGCAGGGGGGCCGGTCGGGGAGCTGTTTTTT
>.|.|TRBV28|TRBJ1-5
CASSSNRVRNNQPQHF
TGTGCCAGCAGTTCAAACAGGGTTAGGAACAATCAGCCCCAGCATTTT
>.|TRBD1|TRBV4-1|TRBJ1-4
CASSQDRGTGAGKLFF
TGCGCCAGCAGCCAAGATAGGGGGACAGGGGCTGGAAAACTGTTTTTT
>.|TRBD2|TRBV27|TRBJ2-7
CASSPSGSYEQYF
TGTGCCAGCAGTCCTAGCGGATCCTACGAGCAGTACTTC
>.|.|TRBV2|TRBJ2-7
CASSELAEQYF
TGTGCCAGCAGTGAACTAGCAGAGCAGTACTTC
>once|TRBD1|TRBV11-2|TRBJ1-3
CASSLDRVAGNTIYF
TGTGCCAGCAGCTTGGACAGGGTTGCCGGAAACACCATATATTTT
>.|TRBD2|TRBV30|TRBJ2-7
CAWNIAGGVREQYF
TGTGCCTGGAACATAGCGGGAGGGGTGAGGGAGCAGTACTTC